The next 19 T cell receptor beta chains were all read from a single sample in a study of blood T cell dynamics during melanoma immunotherapy. Data came from immunoSEQ multiplex PCR; TCRdb stores just in-frame clones and leaves some out. The data show roughly 9,700 clones, about 88% seen once. Indicated time point: week 3, after first cycle of checkpoint inhibitor. The sample was blood, taken from a patient treated with checkpoint blockade. These receptors all stem from a human donor with melanoma.

The J gene is TRBJ2-7, the V gene TRBV27; TRBD2 matches 7 bases. The V and J ends lost 2 bases and 3 bases, in that order; junction bases with no gene match: 7. Germline loops: CDR1 MNHEY, CDR2 SMNVEV (reference sequence). CDR3 length: 15 amino acids. The CDR3 nucleotides are TGTGCCAGCAGTTTAACGGGGCTAGCGGACTACGAGCAGTACTTC. It codes for CASSLTGLADYEQYF.

This clone was counted a single time. The chain carries TRBV5-1 and TRBJ2-3; 7 bases match TRBD1. The trim removed 6 bases at V and 4 bases at J, leaving 2 bases unmatched. Germline V gene data show CDR1 as SGHRS and CDR2 as YFSETQ. The CDR3 contains 12 residues. CDR3 residues: CASNGQADTQYF. The DNA of the CDR3 is TGCGCCAGCAACGGACAGGCAGATACGCAGTATTTT.

Regarding this clone: In the same sample, other DNA sequences code for this CDR3. The V gene is TRBV6-5, the J gene TRBJ1-3; D gene ambiguous. Trimming cost V 6 bases and J 0 bases, with 12 bases left between them. CDR1 and CDR2 (germline): MNHEY, SVGAGI. The CDR3 is 15 amino acids. CDR3 sequence: CASSYLGSSGNTIYF. The CDR3 coding sequence is TGTGCCAGCAGCTACCTCGGGAGCTCTGGAAACACCATATATTTT.

The rearrangement joins TRBV11-2 to TRBJ2-1; D unresolved. In germline, CDR1 is SGHAT, CDR2 FQNNGV. The CDR3 is 16 amino acids. Trimming took off 5 bases at V and 3 bases at J, with 17 bases between the two ends. The CDR3 bases are TGTGCCAGCAGCACCCCGGTGGAGACACTCTACAATGAGCAGTTCTTC. Protein: CASSTPVETLYNEQFF.

The gene calls are TRBV21-1 and TRBJ1-5; the DNA was not compared with TRBD1, the D call given in the table. TRBV21-1 has pseudogene status. The CDR3 loop spans 16 amino acids. The CDR3: CASSKVRSGCNQPQHF. For the CDR3, the DNA is TGTGCCAGCAGCAAAGTGCGATCAGGTTGCAATCAGCCCCAGCATTTT.

CDR3 sequence: CATSMGLLAGEDTDTQYF. CDR3 nucleotide sequence: TGTGCCACCAGCATGGGCTTACTAGCGGGAGAGGACACAGATACGCAGTATTTT. The rearrangement uses TRBV15 and TRBJ2-3; the match to TRBD2 covers 11 bases. CDR1 and CDR2 (germline): LNHNV, YYDKDF (reference sequence). The CDR3 length is 18 residues. V dropped 4 bases and J dropped 2; count of bases not matched to a gene: 11.

The V call is TRBV5-1, the J call TRBJ2-1, with D unclear. Germline V gene lookup returns CDR1 SGHRS and CDR2 YFSETQ. This CDR3 has 14 residues. V was trimmed by 0 bases and J by 2 bases, leaving 6 bases between them. Here the CDR3 reads CASSLDGTYNEQFF. The CDR3 region has the DNA TGCGCCAGCAGCTTGGACGGAACCTACAATGAGCAGTTCTTC.

This clone was counted a single time. This chain uses TRBV7-9 with TRBJ2-7, with D maybe TRBD1 (5 bases). The CDR3 is 11 amino acids. Germline CDR1 and CDR2: SEHNR and FQNEAQ (reference sequence). The germline V and J ends were trimmed by 4 bases and 6 bases, with 7 bases remaining between them. CDR3 sequence: CASSSQGEQYF. CDR3 nucleotide sequence: TGTGCCAGCAGCTCGCAGGGCGAGCAGTACTTC.

This chain connects TRBV5-1 to TRBJ2-5, with D perhaps matching TRBD1 (5 bases). CDR3 size: 15 residues. Trimming took 1 base from V and 3 from J, leaving 13 bases between them. Per the germline V gene, CDR1 is SGHRS and CDR2 is YFSETQ. CDR3: CASSLTAGMEETQYF. The CDR3 DNA follows: TGCGCCAGCAGCTTGACCGCAGGGATGGAAGAGACCCAGTACTTC.

The chain combines TRBV5-1 with TRBJ2-1; 8 nucleotides line up with TRBD2. CDR1 and CDR2 (germline): SGHRS, YFSETQ. The trim removed 7 bases at V and 1 base at J, leaving 7 bases unmatched. This CDR3 contains 15 residues. CDR3 amino acids: CASHYTSGSYNEQFF. The CDR3 coding sequence is TGCGCCAGCCACTACACTAGCGGATCCTACAATGAGCAGTTCTTC.

This clone was observed once. The chain employs TRBV29-1 and TRBJ1-2, with D possibly TRBD1 on 6 matching bases. Germline V lookup: CDR1 SQVTM, CDR2 ANQGSEA. The CDR3 sequence is 15 residues long. V was clipped by 5 bases and J by 4 bases, with 20 bases between them. CDR3 sequence (DNA): TGCAGCGTTAATGAGGGGGGTGAACGGACCTATGGCTACACCTTC. Its protein is CSVNEGGERTYGYTF.

J is TRBJ2-7 and V is TRBV28, with 10 bases that match TRBD2. The CDR3 has 16 amino acids. Germline-derived CDR1 and CDR2 are MDHEN and SYDVKM. The V and J ends lost 5 bases and 3 bases, in that order; junction bases with no gene match: 10. The CDR3 nucleotides are TGTGCCAGCAGTCCGGCCGGGACTAGCGCATACTACGAGCAGTACTTC. Amino acids: CASSPAGTSAYYEQYF.

This chain joins TRBV29-1 and TRBJ2-3; perhaps TRBD2 as D (6 bases). Trimming left V 5 bases short and J 0 bases short, with 9 bases between. This CDR3 has 13 residues. CDR1 is SQVTM, CDR2 ANQGSEA, per germline. The CDR3 spells CSVSRESTDTQYF. DNA for the CDR3: TGCAGCGTTAGTCGGGAGAGCACAGATACGCAGTATTTT.

This clone was counted a few times. The chain recombines TRBV5-4 with TRBJ2-1; 14 nucleotides line up with TRBD2. Unmatched junction bases numbered 5, after V lost 5 bases and J lost 7 bases. The CDR3 extends over 15 amino acids. Germline values: CDR1 SGHNT, CDR2 YYREEE (reference sequence). Here the CDR3 reads CASRAGLAGVNEQFF. In nucleotides, the CDR3 is TGTGCCAGCAGAGCGGGACTAGCGGGAGTAAATGAGCAGTTCTTC.

The chain couples TRBV5-1 to TRBJ1-3, with 8 bases identical to TRBD1. V was pared by 0 bases and J by 4 bases, with 6 bases of the junction left unmatched. The CDR3 loop spans 16 amino acids. Germline V gene sequence: CDR1 SGHRS, CDR2 YFSETQ. CDR3 amino acids: CASSLGAGGGGNTIYF. The CDR3 DNA reads TGCGCCAGCAGCTTGGGCGCAGGGGGCGGCGGAAACACCATATATTTT.

The chain employs TRBV28 and TRBJ1-2, with unresolved D. V was trimmed by 5 bases and J by 2 bases, leaving 9 bases between them. Germline lookup yields CDR1 MDHEN and CDR2 SYDVKM. This CDR3 is 13 amino acids long. CDR3 in amino acids: CASSPSENYGYTF. The CDR3 DNA reads as TGTGCCAGCAGTCCATCAGAGAACTATGGCTACACCTTC.

The V gene is TRBV7-9, the J gene TRBJ2-1; D uncertain. CDR1 is SEHNR, CDR2 FQNEAQ, per germline (reference sequence). The V gene lost 0 bases and the J gene lost 0 bases, with 6 bases spanning the gap. This CDR3 region has 15 residues. DNA of the CDR3: TGTGCCAGCAGCTTAGCTCCGAGCTCCTACAATGAGCAGTTCTTC. This gives the protein CASSLAPSSYNEQFF.

This clone was picked up a small number of times. The CDR3 DNA reads TGTGCCAGCAGCCCGTTGCCGAACACTCACTCCTCTGGGGCCAACGTCCTGACTTTC. Encoded protein: CASSPLPNTHSSGANVLTF. The genes are TRBV5-6 and TRBJ2-6; no definite D call. V shed 4 bases and J shed 0 bases, with 20 bases lying between them. In germline, CDR1 is SGHDT, CDR2 YYEEEE. CDR3 length equals 19 residues.

This chain uses TRBV28 with TRBJ1-5; 7 positions agree with TRBD1. The junction had 11 bases not matched to a gene; V was cut back by 6 bases and J by 9 bases. Germline loops: CDR1 MDHEN, CDR2 SYDVKM. CDR3 size: 14 residues. CDR3 DNA sequence: TGTGCCAGCAGCCGACAGGGTCTTACAGGGCCCCAGCATTTT. Translating gives CASSRQGLTGPQHF.